The rows below give T cell receptor beta chains drawn from one sample of a study of beta chain features in type 1 diabetes. Produced via immunoSEQ multiplex PCR; TCRdb's table is partial and in-frame only. The sample records some 290,000 clones, over 11% being singletons. The specimen sequenced was naive CD4+ T cells from blood. The receptors stem from a man aged 30 to 39 with type 1 diabetes. Both conserved end residues are part of each CDR3. The D gene is left open where the match is weak. Size is omitted from some rows. Given values are once, few, many or a class for expanded clones.

CDR3 DNA: TGTGCCAGCAGCTTAGGCGAGCTACATACGCAGTATTTT; CDR3 protein: CASSLGELHTQYF; V gene: TRBV7-8; D gene: NA; clone size: NA; J gene: TRBJ2-3
CDR3 DNA: TGTGCCAGCAGTGATTTTAGCGGGAGTCGGACCGGGGAGCTGTTTTTT; CDR3 protein: CASSDFSGSRTGELFF; V gene: TRBV2; D gene: TRBD2; clone size: few; J gene: TRBJ2-2
CDR3 DNA: TGTGCCAGCTCACCTACGACTAGCGGCTCCTACAATGAGCAGTTCTTC; CDR3 protein: CASSPTTSGSYNEQFF; V gene: TRBV18; D gene: TRBD2; clone size: NA; J gene: TRBJ2-1
CDR3 DNA: TGTGCCAGTAGTATCCCTGACACGCGCTATGGCTACACCTTC; CDR3 protein: CASSIPDTRYGYTF; V gene: TRBV19; D gene: NA; clone size: NA; J gene: TRBJ1-2
CDR3 DNA: TGTGCCAGCTCACTCTTCTACCCGGGACTAGCAGCCAATGAGCAGTTCTTC; CDR3 protein: CASSLFYPGLAANEQFF; V gene: TRBV18; D gene: TRBD2; clone size: few; J gene: TRBJ2-1
CDR3 DNA: TGTGCCAGCACCTTACGGGTCGGCTCCTACGAGCAGTACTTC; CDR3 protein: CASTLRVGSYEQYF; V gene: TRBV2; D gene: NA; clone size: few; J gene: TRBJ2-7
CDR3 DNA: TGTGCCAGCAGCTGGGACAGGGGCTACGAGCAGTACTTC; CDR3 protein: CASSWDRGYEQYF; V gene: TRBV14; D gene: TRBD1; clone size: NA; J gene: TRBJ2-7
CDR3 DNA: TGTGCCAGCAGTGCGACTAGCGGGGCCTACGAGCAGTACTTC; CDR3 protein: CASSATSGAYEQYF; V gene: TRBV6-1; D gene: TRBD2; clone size: few; J gene: TRBJ2-7
CDR3 DNA: TGTGCCTGGAGGAGACTCCGGGGACTTACCACCGGGGAGCTGTTTTTT; CDR3 protein: CAWRRLRGLTTGELFF; V gene: TRBV30; D gene: NA; clone size: NA; J gene: TRBJ2-2
CDR3 DNA: TGTGCCAGCTCACCCGGACAGGGCGGAGAGACCCAGTACTTC; CDR3 protein: CASSPGQGGETQYF; V gene: TRBV18; D gene: TRBD1; clone size: NA; J gene: TRBJ2-5
CDR3 DNA: TGTGCCAGCAGTTTACCCCCGGGACAGGATTCCGGGGAGCTGTTTTTT; CDR3 protein: CASSLPPGQDSGELFF; V gene: TRBV28; D gene: TRBD1; clone size: NA; J gene: TRBJ2-2
CDR3 DNA: TGTGCCACACAGGGGGGGGACACTGAAGCTTTCTTT; CDR3 protein: CATQGGDTEAFF; V gene: TRBV28; D gene: TRBD1; clone size: NA; J gene: TRBJ1-1
CDR3 DNA: TGTGCCAGCAGTTCCCCAGGGCGGCAGCCCCAGCATTTT; CDR3 protein: CASSSPGRQPQHF; V gene: TRBV6-6; D gene: NA; clone size: few; J gene: TRBJ1-5
CDR3 DNA: TGTGCCAGTAGTATAGGTCTAGCGGGGGGGAGCTCCTACAATGAGCAGTTCTTC; CDR3 protein: CASSIGLAGGSSYNEQFF; V gene: TRBV19; D gene: TRBD2; clone size: few; J gene: TRBJ2-1
CDR3 DNA: TGTGCCAGCAGCGCCGGAGCACCCTCTTTTAATCAGCCCCAGCATTTT; CDR3 protein: CASSAGAPSFNQPQHF; V gene: TRBV7-8; D gene: NA; clone size: NA; J gene: TRBJ1-5
CDR3 DNA: TGTGCCAGCAGCTTGGCCGGAGGGAATGGAAACACCATATATTTT; CDR3 protein: CASSLAGGNGNTIYF; V gene: TRBV5-6; D gene: NA; clone size: few; J gene: TRBJ1-3
CDR3 DNA: TGTGCCAGCAGCCCCCAAGCGGGTTTAAATGAGCAGTTCTTC; CDR3 protein: CASSPQAGLNEQFF; V gene: TRBV9; D gene: NA; clone size: NA; J gene: TRBJ2-1
CDR3 DNA: TGTGCCAGCAGCGTCCAGGGGAACTATGGCTACACCTTC; CDR3 protein: CASSVQGNYGYTF; V gene: TRBV9; D gene: NA; clone size: NA; J gene: TRBJ1-2
CDR3 DNA: TGTGCCAGCAGCTTAGTTGGCGAGACCCAGTACTTC; CDR3 protein: CASSLVGETQYF; V gene: TRBV7-9; D gene: NA; clone size: few; J gene: TRBJ2-5
CDR3 DNA: TGTGCCAGCAGTCCGTTTTTGGGGGCCCACGAGCAGTACTTC; CDR3 protein: CASSPFLGAHEQYF; V gene: TRBV4-2; D gene: NA; clone size: few; J gene: TRBJ2-7
CDR3 DNA: TGCAGCGTTGATGGGACAGGGGAAGGAGGCTACAATGAGCAGTTCTTC; CDR3 protein: CSVDGTGEGGYNEQFF; V gene: TRBV29-1; D gene: TRBD1; clone size: NA; J gene: TRBJ2-1
CDR3 DNA: TGTGCCACCAGCAGAAACTTGGGAGTTAGCACAGATACGCAGTATTTT; CDR3 protein: CATSRNLGVSTDTQYF; V gene: TRBV15; D gene: NA; clone size: NA; J gene: TRBJ2-3
CDR3 DNA: TGTGCCAGTAGTATGGTGAGCGTAGCCAAAAACATTCAGTACTTC; CDR3 protein: CASSMVSVAKNIQYF; V gene: TRBV19; D gene: NA; clone size: NA; J gene: TRBJ2-4
CDR3 DNA: TGTGCCAGCAACCAACGAGCGCCGAGCAATCACCCCCAGCATTTT; CDR3 protein: CASNQRAPSNHPQHF; V gene: TRBV28; D gene: NA; clone size: NA; J gene: TRBJ1-5
CDR3 DNA: TGTGCCAGCAGCTTAGCCCGTCGTGGCTACACCTTC; CDR3 protein: CASSLARRGYTF; V gene: TRBV7-2; D gene: NA; clone size: few; J gene: TRBJ1-2
CDR3 DNA: TGCAGCGCCCAGGGACAGGGGAACACTGAAGCTTTCTTT; CDR3 protein: CSAQGQGNTEAFF; V gene: TRBV29-1; D gene: TRBD1; clone size: few; J gene: TRBJ1-1
CDR3 DNA: TGTGCCAGCAGCCAAGATAACAGCGGGCGGGGGACTTTTAATGAGCAGTTCTTC; CDR3 protein: CASSQDNSGRGTFNEQFF; V gene: TRBV4-2; D gene: TRBD2; clone size: NA; J gene: TRBJ2-1
CDR3 DNA: TGCGCCAGCAGCTTGGGTCAGGGGGAAGAGACCCAGTACTTC; CDR3 protein: CASSLGQGEETQYF; V gene: TRBV5-1; D gene: TRBD1; clone size: few; J gene: TRBJ2-5
CDR3 DNA: TGTGCCAGCTCCCCGGGCCAGGGGTCTAACTATGGCTACACCTTC; CDR3 protein: CASSPGQGSNYGYTF; V gene: TRBV6-5; D gene: NA; clone size: NA; J gene: TRBJ1-2
CDR3 DNA: TGTGCCAGCAGCCGCCTGGGACTAGCGGAAATCTACGAGCAGTACTTC; CDR3 protein: CASSRLGLAEIYEQYF; V gene: TRBV11-2; D gene: TRBD2; clone size: NA; J gene: TRBJ2-7
CDR3 DNA: TGTGCCTGGCGTCGGCTACTATACAATGAGCAGTTCTTC; CDR3 protein: CAWRRLLYNEQFF; V gene: TRBV30; D gene: NA; clone size: NA; J gene: TRBJ2-1
CDR3 DNA: TGCAGCGTTGAAGGCCCCAAGACTAGTAGATCCTACAATGAGCAGTTCTTC; CDR3 protein: CSVEGPKTSRSYNEQFF; V gene: TRBV29-1; D gene: NA; clone size: few; J gene: TRBJ2-1
CDR3 DNA: TGTGCCTGGGGGTTGAGGTTCGGCAATCAGCCCCAGCATTTT; CDR3 protein: CAWGLRFGNQPQHF; V gene: TRBV30; D gene: NA; clone size: few; J gene: TRBJ1-5
CDR3 DNA: TGTGCCAGCAGTGAAGCGGGGACTAGCACCGAGACCCAGTACTTC; CDR3 protein: CASSEAGTSTETQYF; V gene: TRBV6-1; D gene: TRBD2; clone size: few; J gene: TRBJ2-5
CDR3 DNA: TGTGCCAGCAAGCCAGCGGGAGTCACAGATACGCAGTATTTT; CDR3 protein: CASKPAGVTDTQYF; V gene: TRBV6-5; D gene: TRBD2; clone size: few; J gene: TRBJ2-3
CDR3 DNA: TGTGCCAGCTCACCATTCGGACTAGCGGAAGCGAACACCGGGGAGCTGTTTTTT; CDR3 protein: CASSPFGLAEANTGELFF; V gene: TRBV18; D gene: TRBD2; clone size: NA; J gene: TRBJ2-2
CDR3 DNA: TGTGCCTGGAGTGTAGGAGTCTATGGCTACACCTTC; CDR3 protein: CAWSVGVYGYTF; V gene: TRBV30; D gene: NA; clone size: NA; J gene: TRBJ1-2
CDR3 DNA: TGTGCCAGCAGCTCGAGGGCGGTGAGCACAGATACGCAGTATTTT; CDR3 protein: CASSSRAVSTDTQYF; V gene: TRBV7-8; D gene: NA; clone size: few; J gene: TRBJ2-3
CDR3 DNA: TGCGCCAGCAGCCAAGATTGGACAGGGGTCTACAATGAGCAGTTCTTC; CDR3 protein: CASSQDWTGVYNEQFF; V gene: TRBV4-3; D gene: TRBD1; clone size: few; J gene: TRBJ2-1
CDR3 DNA: TGTGCCAGCAGTTACGCCCCCTGGGGGGGGACTGAAGCTTTCTTT; CDR3 protein: CASSYAPWGGTEAFF; V gene: TRBV6-5; D gene: NA; clone size: few; J gene: TRBJ1-1
CDR3 DNA: TGCGCCAGCAGCCAAGATTTAGCGGGGACCTACAATGAGCAGTTCTTC; CDR3 protein: CASSQDLAGTYNEQFF; V gene: TRBV4-3; D gene: TRBD2; clone size: NA; J gene: TRBJ2-1
CDR3 DNA: TGTGCCACCAGCAGATTAGCGGGAGGGGTAGAGACCCAGTACTTC; CDR3 protein: CATSRLAGGVETQYF; V gene: TRBV15; D gene: TRBD2; clone size: few; J gene: TRBJ2-5